This is a list of T cell receptor beta chains from one sample in a study of beta chain features in type 1 diabetes. Method: immunoSEQ multiplex PCR; TCRdb's copy keeps in-frame clones and lacks some. The table shows approximately 160,000 clones, with roughly 63% occurring only once. What was sequenced was naive CD4+ T cells from blood. The source of these receptors is a man younger than 40 with type 1 diabetes. CDR3s include the opening cysteine and the closing phenylalanine or tryptophan. Fields, in order: clone size, J gene, D gene, V gene, CDR3 DNA, CDR3 protein. D genes are given only for firm matches. Not every row has a clone size; where given, it reads once, few, many or a size class.

few | TRBJ1-1 | NA | TRBV7-2 | TGTGCCAGCAGCGCCTATGAGCGGGCTTTCTTT | CASSAYERAFF
NA | TRBJ2-7 | NA | TRBV28 | TGTGCCAGCAGTACCACGGGACTGCCGGGGAACGAGCAGTACTTC | CASSTTGLPGNEQYF
NA | TRBJ2-3 | NA | TRBV4-3 | TGCGCCAGCAGCCAAGAAGGGAGCGGGCCAGATACGCAGTATTTT | CASSQEGSGPDTQYF
few | TRBJ2-5 | TRBD1 | TRBV29-1 | TGCAGCGCCCGACAGGGGGCTACAGAGACCCAGTACTTC | CSARQGATETQYF
NA | TRBJ2-5 | TRBD1 | TRBV29-1 | TGCAGCGGATTAGGGACAGGGCTGGAGACCCAGTACTTC | CSGLGTGLETQYF
NA | TRBJ2-5 | NA | TRBV7-9 | TGTGCCAGCAGCCAGGCAGAGACCCAGTACTTC | CASSQAETQYF
NA | TRBJ2-3 | NA | TRBV9 | TGTGCCAGCAGCGTTGGAGGGGATCTGAATACGCAGTATTTT | CASSVGGDLNTQYF
NA | TRBJ2-3 | NA | TRBV25-1 | TGTGCCAGCAGTGAATCCTGGAGCACAGATACGCAGTATTTT | CASSESWSTDTQYF
NA | TRBJ1-4 | NA | TRBV5-6 | TGTGCCAGCAGCATTGGGATTGAAAAACTGTTTTTT | CASSIGIEKLFF
NA | TRBJ2-3 | NA | TRBV7-9 | TGTGCCAGCAGCTTAGTATTCCTAGAAGAGGCCCCAGATACGCAGTATTTT | CASSLVFLEEAPDTQYF
NA | TRBJ2-3 | NA | TRBV9 | TGTGCCAGCAGCGTATCGTCAGGGTCCCCAGATACGCAGTATTTT | CASSVSSGSPDTQYF
NA | TRBJ2-7 | NA | TRBV5-4 | TGTGCCAGCAGCGTCACAGGAAACAAAGACTACGAGCAGTACTTC | CASSVTGNKDYEQYF